The 30 T cell receptor beta chains in this list originate from one sample, sequenced in a study of PD-1 blockade in classical Hodgkin lymphoma. TCRdb's copy holds only in-frame clones and misses some; the assay was immunoSEQ multiplex PCR. The sample includes about 93,000 clones, roughly 76% of them seen just once. All the patients suffered relapse after autologous stem cell transplantation, and brentuximab vedotin exposure differed. The sample here was peripheral blood mononuclear cells (PBMCs), taken before the second cycle of nivolumab. These TCRs come from a human donor with classical Hodgkin lymphoma.

The chain employs TRBV15 and TRBJ1-2; 8 bases map to TRBD1. In germline, CDR1 is LNHNV, CDR2 YYDKDF (reference sequence). Trimming removed 0 bases from V and 7 bases from J; junction bases left unmatched: 7. The CDR3 sequence is 15 residues long. CDR3 nucleotide sequence: TGTGCCACCAGCAGAGAGGCACAGGGGGTGTCTGGCTACACCTTC. Translated: CATSREAQGVSGYTF. The whole variable domain, filled in from reference TRBV15 and TRBJ1-2, reads DAMVIQNPRYQVTQFGKPVTLSCSQTLNHNVMYWYQQKSSQAPKLLFHYYDKDFNNEADTPDNFQSRRPNTSFCFLDIRSPGLGDTAMYLCATSREAQGVSGYTFGSGTRLTVV.

This clone was found many times. V gene TRBV21-1 combines with J gene TRBJ2-5. TRBV21-1 is reported as a pseudogene. The length of the CDR3 is 14 residues. The CDR3 reads CASSKYARAETQYF. The DNA of the CDR3 is TGTGCCAGCAGCAAGTATGCTAGGGCAGAGACCCAGTACTTC.

This clone was seen just once. The rearrangement uses TRBV9 and TRBJ2-5; D uncertain. V was trimmed by 5 bases and J by 3 bases, leaving 11 bases between them. The CDR3 totals 13 residues. CDR1 is SGDLS, CDR2 YYNGEE, per germline. The CDR3 sequence: CASSPGLEETQYF. The CDR3 bases are TGTGCCAGCAGTCCCGGGCTAGAAGAGACCCAGTACTTC.

The table lists this clone with a count of one. The V and J genes are TRBV12-5 and TRBJ1-2; D is unclear. Germline V gene lookup returns CDR1 LGHNT and CDR2 FRNRAP. V was cut by 2 bases and J by 8 bases, with 9 bases left in between. CDR3 size: 12 residues. CDR3 residues: CASGLTGTGYTF. The DNA of the CDR3 is TGTGCTAGTGGTTTGACGGGTACCGGCTACACCTTC.

This rearrangement joins TRBV6-1 to TRBJ2-7; either TRBD1 or TRBD2 may supply D (5 bases each). Germline V gene lookup returns CDR1 MNHNS and CDR2 SASEGT. This CDR3 contains 14 residues. V lost 1 base and J 4 bases, leaving 11 bases between the germline ends. The CDR3, as DNA: TGTGCCAGCAGTGAAGTTGGGGGTTATTACGAGCAGTACTTC. This translates into CASSEVGGYYEQYF.

The chain carries TRBV5-1 and TRBJ1-1; D unclear. Trimming pared 1 base from V and 3 bases from J, leaving 7 bases between. The CDR3 consists of 13 residues. The V gene's germline CDR1 is SGHRS and CDR2 YFSETQ. CDR3 sequence (DNA): TGCGCCAGCAGCTTGTCCGGGGACACTGAAGCTTTCTTT. Translated: CASSLSGDTEAFF.

The chain is built from TRBV7-2 and TRBJ2-3; D perhaps matches TRBD2 (5 bases). The CDR3 consists of 16 residues. Trimming removed 1 base from V and 1 base from J, with 12 bases in between. From germline, CDR1 is SGHTA and CDR2 FQGNSA. The DNA for the CDR3 is TGTGCCAGCAGCTTAGTAGCCGGACTTGGCACAGATACGCAGTATTTT. This codes for CASSLVAGLGTDTQYF. Full variable domain (rest looked up from reference TRBV7-2 and TRBJ2-3): GAGVSQSPSNKVTEKGKDVELRCDPISGHTALYWYRQSLGQGLEFLIYFQGNSAPDKSGLPSDRFSAERTGGSVSTLTIQRTQQEDSAVYLCASSLVAGLGTDTQYFGPGTRLTVL.

CDR3 sequence: CASSKGGTGSLGRSGNTIYF. CDR3 nucleotides: TGTGCCAGCAGCAAAGGCGGGACAGGATCCCTGGGGCGCTCTGGAAACACCATATATTTT. The chain joins TRBV21-1 to TRBJ1-3; the DNA was not compared with TRBD1, the D call given in the table. TRBV21-1 is a pseudogene segment. The CDR3 is made up of 20 amino acids.

The chain is built from TRBV7-9 and TRBJ2-2; 14 bases are shared with TRBD2. This CDR3 has 16 amino acids. Germline CDR1 is SEHNR and CDR2 is FQNEAQ (reference sequence). J lost 7 bases, V lost 5 bases, and 6 bases had no gene match. This CDR3 reads CASSPPGLAGVGELFF. In nucleotides, the CDR3 is TGTGCCAGCAGCCCTCCGGGACTAGCGGGAGTCGGGGAGCTGTTTTTT.

This chain links TRBV7-7 with TRBJ2-3, with a possible D match to TRBD2 (6 bases). Germline V gives CDR1 SSHAT, CDR2 FNYEAQ (reference sequence). The CDR3 spans 16 residues. V was shortened by 5 bases and J by 3 bases, with 18 bases between the two germline ends. This CDR3 reads CASSPGPFGRTDTQYF. CDR3 nucleotides: TGTGCCAGCAGCCCGGGGCCCTTTGGGAGGACAGATACGCAGTATTTT.

The chain carries TRBV7-2 and TRBJ2-5; 8 bases line up with TRBD2. Germline V gene data show CDR1 as SGHTA and CDR2 as FQGNSA. The CDR3 covers 12 residues. After removal of 1 base from V and 10 bases from J, the junction contained 2 bases not matched to a gene. The CDR3 sequence is CASSLDAGGQYF. Here the CDR3 DNA reads TGTGCCAGCAGCTTAGATGCGGGGGGCCAGTACTTC.

The rearrangement uses TRBV10-2 and TRBJ2-3; 9 bases line up with TRBD2. Germline V gives CDR1 WSHSY, CDR2 SAAADI. The length of the CDR3 is 15 residues. J was trimmed by 5 bases and V by 7 bases; bases with no gene match: 10. The CDR3 DNA reads as TGCGCCAGCAAGGGGACTAGCCCTTTAGGAGATACGCAGTATTTT. Protein sequence: CASKGTSPLGDTQYF.

V gene TRBV15 combines with J gene TRBJ1-2; no firm D call. CDR1 LNHNV and CDR2 YYDKDF come from the germline V gene (reference sequence). The CDR3 extends over 13 amino acids. With 5 bases removed from V and 6 bases from J, the gap between germline ends came to 13 bases. CDR3 nucleotide sequence: TGTGCCACCAGCGCCCAACAGCTGCATGGCTACACCTTC. Residues: CATSAQQLHGYTF.

The V gene is TRBV9, the J gene TRBJ2-1; no clear D. The germline V gene has CDR1 SGDLS and CDR2 YYNGEE. The CDR3 contains 15 residues. Trimming pared 1 base from V and 6 bases from J, leaving 14 bases between. This chain's CDR3 is CASSVSWLPVNEQFF. The CDR3 DNA reads TGTGCCAGCAGCGTATCATGGTTGCCGGTCAATGAGCAGTTCTTC.

This chain joins TRBV25-1 and TRBJ2-5, with D tentatively TRBD2 (6 bases). There are 14 residues in the CDR3. The V gene lost 3 bases and the J gene lost 4 bases, with 12 bases spanning the gap. Per germline, CDR1 MGHDK and CDR2 SYGVNS. CDR3 in DNA: TGTGCCAGCAGTGAGGGAGGTATTGGAGAGACCCAGTACTTC. Its translation: CASSEGGIGETQYF.

The chain carries TRBV27 and TRBJ2-1, with a tentative D call TRBD2 (6 bases). The CDR3 is 16 amino acids. Trimming pared 0 bases from V and 10 bases from J, leaving 19 bases between. From germline, CDR1 is MNHEY and CDR2 SMNVEV (reference sequence). The CDR3 DNA follows: TGTGCCAGCAGTTTATCGAGGCTCAGGGCAGGAGGGGAGCAGTTCTTC. Its translation: CASSLSRLRAGGEQFF.

This clone was seen once. J is TRBJ2-5 and V is TRBV2, with D unresolved. This CDR3 contains 12 residues. In germline, CDR1 is SNHLY, CDR2 FYNNEI. V shed 6 bases and J shed 9 bases, with 14 bases lying between them. CDR3 residues: CASSYPPPAQYF. CDR3 DNA: TGTGCCAGCAGCTACCCCCCGCCTGCCCAGTACTTC.

The rearrangement joins TRBV5-4 to TRBJ2-3; no firm D call. The CDR3 extends over 15 amino acids. Between the trimmed V and J ends, which lost 0 bases and 2 bases, there was a span of 10 bases. The germline V gene has CDR1 SGHNT and CDR2 YYREEE (reference sequence). The CDR3 DNA reads TGTGCCAGCAGCTTGGAAGGGCAGCCCACAGATACGCAGTATTTT. As protein: CASSLEGQPTDTQYF.

V and J are TRBV11-3 and TRBJ2-1; D gene uncertain. V was shortened by 3 bases and J by 5 bases, with 5 bases between the two germline ends. From germline, CDR1 is SGHNT and CDR2 YENEEA. The CDR3 covers 12 residues. The CDR3 nucleotides read TGTGCCAGCAGCTTGGGGAACAATGAGCAGTTCTTC. It codes for CASSLGNNEQFF.

The chain recombines TRBV6-1 with TRBJ2-3, with D possibly being TRBD2 (6 bases). This CDR3 has 14 amino acids. The germline CDR1 and CDR2 sequences are MNHNS and SASEGT. Trimming stripped 8 bases from V and 6 bases from J, with 18 bases between. This chain's CDR3 is CASLWTEGYDTQYF. CDR3 DNA: TGTGCCAGCCTCTGGACGGAGGGATACGATACGCAGTATTTT.

This clone has only a few counts. CDR3 residues: CASSLGGISSNQPQHF. The DNA of the CDR3 is TGTGCCAGCAGCTTAGGTGGCATCTCAAGCAATCAGCCCCAGCATTTT. V usage is TRBV7-9 and J usage is TRBJ1-5; D is ambiguous. Trimming took 1 base from V and 1 from J, leaving 11 bases between them. Germline V gene data show CDR1 as SEHNR and CDR2 as FQNEAQ (reference sequence). The CDR3 totals 16 residues. The complete variable domain, with remaining parts taken from reference TRBV7-9 and TRBJ1-5, reads DTGVSQNPRHKITKRGQNVTFRCDPISEHNRLYWYRQTLGQGPEFLTYFQNEAQLEKSRLLSDRFSAERPKGSFSTLEIQRTEQGDSAMYLCASSLGGISSNQPQHFGDGTRLSIL.

This chain joins TRBV10-3 and TRBJ1-4, with D maybe TRBD1 (6 bases). Germline loops: CDR1 ENHRY, CDR2 SYGVKD. The CDR3 length is 13 residues. The ends were cut back, 6 bases at V and 3 bases at J, with 8 bases in the middle. The CDR3 DNA reads as TGTGCCATCAGACAGGGTCCTAATGAAAAACTGTTTTTT. Amino acids: CAIRQGPNEKLFF.

The rearrangement uses TRBV10-3 and TRBJ2-3; 7 bases are a match to TRBD2. Germline V lookup: CDR1 ENHRY, CDR2 SYGVKD. After removal of 4 bases from V and 0 bases from J, the junction contained 4 bases not matched to a gene. This CDR3 is 15 amino acids long. The CDR3 is CAISASGTSTDTQYF. CDR3 nucleotides: TGTGCCATCAGTGCGAGCGGGACTAGCACAGATACGCAGTATTTT.

The chain recombines TRBV19 with TRBJ2-1, with TRBD2 as a possible D gene (6 bases). Between the trimmed V and J ends, which lost 3 bases and 5 bases, there was a span of 11 bases. The CDR3 totals 14 residues. Germline V gene lookup returns CDR1 LNHDA and CDR2 SQIVND (reference sequence). CDR3 protein: CASSMGLKDNEQFF. CDR3 in DNA: TGTGCCAGTAGTATGGGACTTAAGGACAATGAGCAGTTCTTC.

This sequence joins TRBV4-2 and TRBJ2-7; 7 nucleotides align to TRBD2. This CDR3 has 14 amino acids. Trimming at V came to 5 bases and at J to 2 bases, leaving 6 bases not matched to a gene. Looked up from germline, CDR1 is LGHNA and CDR2 is YNFKEQ. This chain's CDR3 is CASSKAGLAYEQYF. For the CDR3, the DNA is TGTGCCAGCAGCAAAGCTGGACTAGCCTACGAGCAGTACTTC.

V gene TRBV9 combines with J gene TRBJ2-5; D is unresolved. The ends were cut back, 4 bases at V and 7 bases at J, with 8 bases in the middle. CDR1 SGDLS and CDR2 YYNGEE come from the germline V gene. This CDR3 region has 11 residues. The CDR3 sequence: CASSPPGTQYF. DNA of the CDR3: TGTGCCAGCAGCCCCCCAGGGACCCAGTACTTC.

The chain joins TRBV6-1 to TRBJ1-5, with TRBD1 matching over 8 bases. Losses at the gene ends were 6 bases for V and 3 bases for J; bases not matched to a gene: 4. CDR3 length equals 14 residues. Germline-derived CDR1 and CDR2 are MNHNS and SASEGT. For the CDR3, the DNA is TGTGCCAGCAGCCGGGACAGGATCAATCAGCCCCAGCATTTT. It encodes CASSRDRINQPQHF.

Notes on this clone: Other DNA sequences from this sample encode an identical CDR3 as well. V usage is TRBV27 and J usage is TRBJ1-2; tentative D call: TRBD1 (5 bases). Germline CDR1 reads MNHEY; CDR2 reads SMNVEV (reference sequence). V dropped 0 bases and J dropped 8 bases, with 16 bases sitting between them. The CDR3 has 15 residues. CDR3 sequence: CASSLSKTGARGYTF. DNA for the CDR3: TGTGCCAGCAGTTTATCGAAGACTGGGGCGCGCGGCTACACCTTC.

This clone was recorded once. The chain recombines TRBV7-2 with TRBJ2-1; D ambiguous. The CDR3 runs to 14 residues. Germline lookup yields CDR1 SGHTA and CDR2 FQGNSA. The germline V and J ends were trimmed by 1 base and 0 bases, with 4 bases remaining between them. CDR3 nucleotide sequence: TGTGCCAGCAGCTTAGACAGCTCCTACAATGAGCAGTTCTTC. Encoded protein: CASSLDSSYNEQFF.

The rearrangement uses TRBV30 and TRBJ1-4, with 10 bases that match TRBD1. This CDR3 has 13 amino acids. The V and J ends lost 5 bases and 5 bases, in that order; junction bases with no gene match: 2. The germline CDR1 and CDR2 sequences are GTSNPN and SVGIG (reference sequence). CDR3 in amino acids: CAWGQGGNEKLFF. The CDR3 region has the DNA TGTGCCTGGGGACAGGGGGGAAATGAAAAACTGTTTTTT.